This TCR beta chain was sequenced during a study of radiation and T cells in renal cell carcinoma (dated by TCRdb to the early 2020s). In the study overall: The samples were obtained from a clinical trial, where primary renal cell carcinomas were treated with 15 Gy stereotactic body radiation therapy and then removed by nephrectomy 4 weeks afterward. TCR beta sequencing covered some 55 samples in total, comprising some 26 tumors and some 27 peripheral blood samples. In the 40 to 55 samples combined, roughly 4.4 million unique CDR3 nucleotide sequences were found, encoding about 2,700,000 unique CDR3 amino acid sequences. Study-level results and caveats: An increase in top tumor clonotypes in blood was observed from baseline to 2 weeks post-radiation, followed by contraction by 4 weeks, which was taken to suggest transient expansion of tumor-resident clones. Because the trial had a single-armed design, the trial could not examine how radiation dose or scheduling affected the TCR repertoire. Dynamics of the blood repertoire were not tracked past 4 weeks after treatment. Because no pretreatment tumor biopsies were available, whether clonotypes were present in the tumor at baseline could not be determined.

Counted from cysteine to phenylalanine, this CDR3 has 14 amino acids. The read is trimmed to its CDR3 DNA, 42 bases read in frame from base 1. V and J are truncated by 3 bases and 5 bases respectively, leaving an intervening sequence of 13 bases. Taken from the germline V gene (reference sequence), the CDR1 and CDR2 loops are LNHDA and SQIVND. Interpreted using the paper, the time point label stands for: blood 2 weeks post-SBRT. The treatment or condition label, as the study defines it: 15 Gy SBRT to primary tumor, nephrectomy 4 weeks later. To follow tumor-enriched clonotypes, peripheral blood was collected serially from radiation-treated patients at baseline and again at 2 weeks and 4 weeks after SBRT. All patients had renal cell carcinoma with clear cell pathology. The QIAamp DNA Blood Mini Kit (Qiagen) was used to prepare genomic DNA for TCR sequencing. Samples were included in the analyses only if all quality control checks were passed.

Worth noting for this clone: Its target antigen remains unknown. Base qualities are not provided; no much larger clone lies one nucleotide away.

The immunoSEQ kit was used, according to the manufacturer's recommendations, to generate TCR beta libraries from genomic DNA. For library preparation, a first multiplex PCR was performed with proprietary primers, followed by a second PCR in which unique barcodes were added, and bead cleanups were performed after each round. Each sample batch included a kit-provided positive control reaction and a negative control reaction. The final libraries were assessed on an Agilent 4200 TapeStation D1000 ScreenTape, pooled by volume, and quantified by qPCR. Sequencing was performed on an Illumina NextSeq500 using a MidOutput 150-cycle cartridge, with 156 Read1 cycles, 15 Index1 cycles, and the kit custom primers. The pooled library was loaded at approximately 0.95 pM with an approximately 18% PhiX control spike-in. The authors' pipeline ran thus. Vendor-processed data were analyzed in R, with a clonotype defined as all T cells sharing the same CDR3 nucleotide sequence. In the clone abundance analyses, frequencies in each sample were normalized to that sample's 10,000 most abundant clones. Public T cell clones, which averaged fewer than five per sample, were removed prior to analysis. Tumor-enriched clonotypes and baseline blood-enriched clonotypes were defined as those with an abundance difference of at least 32-fold between compartments. A beta-binomial differential abundance model was used to identify clonotypes that were expanded or contracted between blood time points. Similarity between tumor and blood repertoires was quantified using the Baroni-Urbani and Buser coefficient, and groups were compared with two-tailed Wilcoxon tests in R. The source is immuneACCESS, and TCRdb retained only in-frame sequences with V and J called. Part of the clones is not carried over; for the studies checked, unresolved V genes explain less than half of this, and the remainder is unexplained. The V and J calls and clone size are taken from that table; D and trimming were inferred from the DNA. This sample gives fewer than 30,000 clones in total; roughly 80% of them show up just once. The top ten clones comprise 30% to 40% of the sample.

This sequence uses TRBV19 and TRBJ2-5; a confident D gene designation cannot be given. Sequenced here: blood, sampled from a patient whose treatment included radiotherapy and nephrectomy. The TCR was taken from a man aged 55 to 69 with renal cell carcinoma. The nucleotide sequence is TGTGCCAGTAGTATTATTGGGTTTCCGGAGACCCAGTACTTC. Translated, it reads CASSIIGFPETQYF.